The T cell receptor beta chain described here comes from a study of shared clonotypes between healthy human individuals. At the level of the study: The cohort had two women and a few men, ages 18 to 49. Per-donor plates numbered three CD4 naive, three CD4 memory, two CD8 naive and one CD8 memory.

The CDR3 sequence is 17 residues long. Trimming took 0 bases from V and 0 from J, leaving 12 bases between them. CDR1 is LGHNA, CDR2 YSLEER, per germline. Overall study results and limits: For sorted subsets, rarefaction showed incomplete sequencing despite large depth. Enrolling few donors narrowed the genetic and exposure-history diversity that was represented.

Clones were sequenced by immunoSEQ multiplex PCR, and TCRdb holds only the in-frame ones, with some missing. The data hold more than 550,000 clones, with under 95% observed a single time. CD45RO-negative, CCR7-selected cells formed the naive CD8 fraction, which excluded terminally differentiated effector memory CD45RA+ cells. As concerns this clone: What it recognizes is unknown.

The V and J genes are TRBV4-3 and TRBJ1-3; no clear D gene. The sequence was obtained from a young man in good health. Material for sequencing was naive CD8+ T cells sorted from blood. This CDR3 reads CASSQERQISSGNTIYF. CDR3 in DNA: TGCGCCAGCAGCCAAGAGCGACAAATAAGCTCTGGAAACACCATATATTTT.